Below are 25 T cell receptor beta chains sequenced from a single sample in a study of molecular identifiers for immune sequencing clone quantification. Using its own MiXCR run on the PCR reads, TCRdb lists one record per CDR3 protein. Here the sample spans about 500,000 distinct CDR3 sequences, around 23% being singletons. Sequencing used naive CD8+ T cells from blood, with Jurkat cell RNA spiked in. Subset described: FACS-sorted CD8+CD4-CCR7+CD45RA+ naive T cells. Receptors originate from a human donor in good health. Some libraries in this study had Jurkat cell RNA spiked in.

About this clonotype itself: With a much larger clone just one base away, this may be a read error. The chain links TRBV7-9 to TRBJ1-2; a weak D match, TRBD1 (5 bases). Germline CDR1 SEHNR, CDR2 FQNEAQ (reference sequence). This CDR3 is built from 12 residues. Trimming took 5 bases from V and 7 from J, leaving 11 bases between them. The CDR3 DNA follows: TGTGCCAGCAGCGAGGACACCTCTGGCTACACCTTC. Its translation: CASSEDTSGYTF.

The chain combines TRBV15 with TRBJ1-3, with 8 bases aligning to TRBD1. V trimming: 3 bases; J trimming: 1 base; junction bases outside the gene matches: 5. This CDR3 contains 16 residues. CDR1 is LNHNV and CDR2 is YYDKDF in the germline V gene (reference sequence). CDR3 nucleotides: TGTGCCACCAGCAGCCGACAGGGGCCATCTGGAAACACCATATATTTT. Translation gives CATSSRQGPSGNTIYF.

Details on this clonotype: At one boundary the junction diverges from the germline segment, which might be a read error. The chain employs TRBV12-3 or TRBV12-4 and TRBJ2-3; unclear D gene. The CDR3 is 16 residues long. The CDR3 DNA reads as TGTGCCAGCAGTTTAAAGGTCCGGATTAGCACAGATACGCGGTATTTT. Amino acid sequence: CASSLKVRISTDTRYF.

This clonotype was recorded many times. This sequence joins TRBV7-2 and TRBJ2-3; 7 bases agree with TRBD2. Germline trimming cut 1 base from V and 3 bases from J; bases unmatched to any gene: 4. Per the germline V gene, CDR1 is SGHTA and CDR2 is FQGNSA. The CDR3 sequence is 15 residues long. CDR3 residues: CASSLDLLATDTQYF. Here the CDR3 DNA reads TGTGCCAGCAGCTTAGATTTACTAGCGACAGATACGCAGTATTTT.

The table lists this clonotype with many counts. The chain couples TRBV6-5 to TRBJ1-5; D possibly corresponds to TRBD1 (5 bases). Trimming pared 5 bases from V and 7 bases from J, leaving 12 bases between. The CDR3 is 13 residues long. Germline V gene data show CDR1 as MNHEY and CDR2 as SVGAGI. In DNA, the CDR3 is TGTGCCAGCAGTCCTACAGAGGGGCAGCCCCAGCATTTT. Its protein is CASSPTEGQPQHF.

In this sample, this clonotype turned up many times. The chain joins TRBV7-2 to TRBJ2-4; D not resolved. The ends were cut back, 3 bases at V and 7 bases at J, with 4 bases in the middle. There are 11 residues in the CDR3. Germline CDR1 reads SGHTA; CDR2 reads FQGNSA. Here the CDR3 reads CASSFKNIQYF. CDR3 sequence (DNA): TGTGCCAGCAGCTTTAAGAACATTCAGTACTTC.

Details on this clonotype: One junction end does not reproduce the germline sequence, and a read error may be involved. This rearrangement joins TRBV19 to TRBJ1-2; weak D call: TRBD1 (5 bases). In germline, CDR1 is LNHDA, CDR2 SQIVND (reference sequence). The CDR3 runs to 14 residues. The CDR3 loop reads CASHTVHVRKGYAF. For the CDR3, the DNA is TGTGCCAGTCATACCGTCCACGTGCGGAAGGGGTACGCCTTC.

This clonotype was counted a single time. A clone one base away is much larger, so this may be a read error. This chain uses TRBV30 with TRBJ2-2; D gene ambiguous. The CDR3 extends over 14 amino acids. Germline CDR1 reads GTSNPN; CDR2 reads SVGIG (reference sequence). The V gene lost 7 bases and the J gene lost 6 bases, with 18 bases spanning the gap. The CDR3 sequence is CASNDMGYAGELFF. In nucleotides, the CDR3 is TGTGCCTCGAATGATATGGGCTACGCCGGGGAGCTGTTTTTT.

This clonotype came up a few times. The chain uses TRBV4-1 and TRBJ2-1, with 8 bases fitting TRBD1. Germline trimming cut 2 bases from V and 2 bases from J; bases unmatched to any gene: 8. The CDR3 loop spans 17 amino acids. CDR1 MGHRA and CDR2 YSYEKL come from the germline V gene. The CDR3: CASSQIQTGETYNEQFF. CDR3 nucleotides: TGCGCCAGCAGCCAAATACAGACAGGGGAGACCTACAATGAGCAGTTCTTC.

J is TRBJ1-5 and V is TRBV5-6, with TRBD1 matching over 8 bases. This CDR3 region has 15 residues. Germline V gene sequence: CDR1 SGHDT, CDR2 YYEEEE. After removal of 4 bases from V and 7 bases from J, the junction contained 10 bases not matched to a gene. CDR3 DNA: TGTGCCAGCAGCCGTAAGGGGACAGGTCTACAGCCCCAGCATTTT. Translation gives CASSRKGTGLQPQHF. Drawing the rest from reference TRBV5-6 and TRBJ1-5, the complete variable domain is DAGVTQSPTHLIKTRGQQVTLRCSPKSGHDTVSWYQQALGQGPQFIFQYYEEEERQRGNFPDRFSGHQFPNYSSELNVNALLLGDSALYLCASSRKGTGLQPQHFGDGTRLSIL.

This clonotype was counted many times. The chain combines TRBV5-1 with TRBJ2-7, with 12 nucleotides matching TRBD2. Germline CDR1 and CDR2: SGHRS and YFSETQ. The CDR3 length is 15 residues. With 0 bases clipped from V and 2 bases from J, the junction kept 0 bases outside the gene matches. The CDR3 loop is CASSLGLAGAYEQYF. CDR3 nucleotide sequence: TGCGCCAGCAGCTTGGGACTAGCGGGAGCCTACGAGCAGTACTTC.

The CDR3: CASSPRTEVGNEQFF. The CDR3 DNA reads as TGTGCCAGCTCGCCCAGGACCGAGGTCGGCAATGAGCAGTTCTTC. V gene TRBV7-9 combines with J gene TRBJ2-1; no reliable D call. Trimming left V 8 bases short and J 6 bases short, with 20 bases between. There are 15 residues in the CDR3. Per the germline V gene, CDR1 is SEHNR and CDR2 is FQNEAQ (reference sequence). The full variable domain, with the rest looked up from reference TRBV7-9 and TRBJ2-1, is DTGVSQNPRHKITKRGQNVTFRCDPISEHNRLYWYRQTLGQGPEFLTYFQNEAQLEKSRLLSDRFSAERPKGSFSTLEIQRTEQGDSAMYLCASSPRTEVGNEQFFGPGTRLTVL.

This clonotype has more than one count but fewer than ten. The J gene is TRBJ1-5, the V gene TRBV4-3; D possibly corresponds to TRBD1 (5 bases). The CDR3 loop spans 16 amino acids. V shed 2 bases and J shed 1 base, with 12 bases lying between them. Germline CDR1 and CDR2: LGHNA and YSLEER. Here the CDR3 DNA reads TGCGCCAGCAGCCAACACTTAGGGGACAGCAATCAGCCCCAGCATTTT. Encoded protein: CASSQHLGDSNQPQHF.

This clonotype was seen more than once but under ten times. This chain joins TRBV4-3 and TRBJ2-3, with D possibly matching TRBD1 (5 bases). The V end was cut by 0 bases, the J end by 1 base, with 11 bases between. The CDR3 length is 16 residues. Germline values: CDR1 LGHNA, CDR2 YSLEER. DNA of the CDR3: TGCGCCAGCAGCCAAGATTGGCAGGGCGGCACAGATACGCAGTATTTT. Translating it yields CASSQDWQGGTDTQYF.

This clonotype was seen a few times. One end of the junction does not line up with germline, which may come from a read error. J is TRBJ2-3 and V is TRBV20-1; 10 bases align to TRBD2. Germline V lookup: CDR1 DFQATT, CDR2 SNEGSKA (reference sequence). The CDR3 contains 17 residues. For the CDR3, the DNA is TGCAGTGCTAGAGATTCTAGCGGGGGTCACAGCACAGATACGCAGTGTTTT. It encodes CSARDSSGGHSTDTQCF.

There are many counts of this clonotype. The chain joins TRBV4-1 to TRBJ1-5; D is ambiguous. CDR3 length equals 15 residues. Looked up from germline, CDR1 is MGHRA and CDR2 is YSYEKL. With 0 bases removed from V and 7 bases from J, the gap between germline ends came to 13 bases. The CDR3 region is CASSQDKGFYQPQHF. CDR3 DNA sequence: TGCGCCAGCAGCCAAGATAAAGGGTTTTACCAGCCCCAGCATTTT.

This clonotype appeared many times. The chain joins TRBV5-1 to TRBJ1-1, with TRBD1 as a possible D gene (6 bases). Trimming stripped 0 bases from V and 6 bases from J, with 9 bases between. The germline gives CDR1 SGHRS, CDR2 YFSETQ. The length of the CDR3 is 13 residues. DNA of the CDR3: TGCGCCAGCAGCTTGGTTCAGGGGTCTGAAGCTTTCTTT. Its translation: CASSLVQGSEAFF.

V and J are TRBV20-1 and TRBJ2-2, with D perhaps being TRBD1 or TRBD2 (5 bases each). CDR1 and CDR2 from the germline V gene are DFQATT and SNEGSKA (reference sequence). This CDR3 is 12 amino acids long. Trimming took 6 bases from V and 6 from J, leaving 11 bases between them. The CDR3 nucleotides read TGCAGTGCGGCGCTGGGACCCGGGGAGCTGTTTTTT. Its translation: CSAALGPGELFF.

The chain couples TRBV7-8 to TRBJ1-2; D ambiguous. The CDR3 totals 15 residues. Trimming left V 5 bases short and J 5 bases short, with 18 bases between. Germline V lookup: CDR1 SGHVS, CDR2 FQNEAQ. Here the CDR3 reads CASSTSSTPLYGYTF. CDR3 in DNA: TGTGCCAGCAGCACGAGCTCGACTCCTCTATATGGCTACACCTTC.

This clonotype was seen a few times. The chain carries TRBV27 and TRBJ1-5, with D perhaps matching TRBD1 (6 bases). CDR1 is MNHEY and CDR2 is SMNVEV in the germline V gene (reference sequence). V was cut by 6 bases and J by 3 bases, with 15 bases left in between. CDR3 length: 15 residues. The chain's CDR3 is CASRSGAFNNQPQHF. CDR3 bases: TGTGCCAGCAGGTCAGGGGCGTTTAACAATCAGCCCCAGCATTTT.

The chain is built from TRBV12-3 or TRBV12-4 and TRBJ1-5; tentative D call: TRBD1 (6 bases). There are 15 residues in the CDR3. The ends were cut back, 9 bases at V and 4 bases at J, with 19 bases in the middle. This chain's CDR3 is CASESGVQINQPQHF. The DNA for the CDR3 is TGTGCCAGTGAATCAGGGGTGCAGATAAATCAGCCCCAGCATTTT.

This clonotype was observed a few times. This sequence joins TRBV9 and TRBJ2-4; D might be TRBD1 or TRBD2, each matching 5 bases. Per germline, CDR1 SGDLS and CDR2 YYNGEE. The ends were cut back, 10 bases at V and 8 bases at J, with 16 bases in the middle. The length of the CDR3 is 12 residues. The CDR3 DNA reads as TGTGCCGGTAGCGTGGTAGGGGACATTCAGTACTTC. Translating it yields CAGSVVGDIQYF.

In its sample, this clonotype was seen a few times. The V and J genes are TRBV21-1 and TRBJ2-7; the table gives TRBD1 as D, unverified against the DNA. TRBV21-1 represents a pseudogene. The CDR3 sequence is 15 residues long. The CDR3 DNA follows: TGTGCCAGCAGCGACCGGGACAGGGTCCAGTACGAGCAGTACTTC. Protein: CASSDRDRVQYEQYF.

V and J are TRBV7-2 and TRBJ1-1; D unclear. With 3 bases removed from V and 3 bases from J, the gap between germline ends came to 11 bases. The CDR3 contains 14 residues. CDR1 is SGHTA, CDR2 FQGNSA, per germline. The CDR3: CASSFSTYYTEAFF. As DNA, the CDR3 is TGTGCCAGCAGCTTTTCGACGTATTACACTGAAGCTTTCTTT.

Points on this clonotype: One base away lies a much larger clone, so this may be a sequencing read error. The chain links TRBV28 to TRBJ2-3; 7 positions match TRBD2. The length of the CDR3 is 15 residues. In germline, CDR1 is MDHEN, CDR2 SYDVKM. The CDR3 DNA is TGTGCCAGCAGTTCGACTAGCAGGAGCACAGATATGCAGTATTTT. This codes for CASSSTSRSTDMQYF.